This T cell receptor (beta chain) is drawn from a study of T cells in Graves' hyperthyroidism and ophthalmopathy. From RNA transcripts, TCR beta CDR3 regions were amplified. Primed by the HTBI set, a first-round RT-PCR was run on the TCR CDR3. Using its own MiXCR run on the multiplex PCR reads, TCRdb lists one record per CDR3 protein. The table records around 350,000 distinct CDR3 sequences, approximately 18% of them present only once. With 7 bases removed from V and 5 bases from J, the gap between germline ends came to 11 bases. Germline-derived CDR1 and CDR2 are MGHDK and SYGVNS. This CDR3 comprises 12 residues.

The TCR sequence derives from a woman younger than 45 with Graves' hyperthyroidism that later progressed to Graves' ophthalmopathy. The chain combines TRBV25-1 with TRBJ1-2, with D possibly matching TRBD1 (6 bases). Source material: blood. This chain's CDR3 is CASTEGGYGYTF. CDR3 DNA: TGTGCCAGCACGGAAGGGGGTTATGGCTACACCTTC.